Below, 31 T cell receptor beta chains from the same sample are listed, as sequenced in a study of PD-1 blockade in classical Hodgkin lymphoma. The data were produced by immunoSEQ multiplex PCR, yet TCRdb's version contains in-frame clones alone and is incomplete. In the table there are about 9,900 clones, approximately 90% of which are singletons. Brentuximab vedotin exposure varied, and every patient relapsed after autologous stem cell transplantation. Sequences were derived from peripheral blood mononuclear cells (PBMCs), sampled at baseline. These receptors originate from a human donor with classical Hodgkin lymphoma.

This chain uses TRBV9 with TRBJ2-7; either TRBD1 or TRBD2 may fit D (5 bases each). Germline CDR1 SGDLS, CDR2 YYNGEE. The CDR3 has 14 residues. Trimming shortened V by 3 bases and J by 0 bases, and 10 bases separated the two germline ends. As DNA, the CDR3 is TGTGCCAGCAGCGCGGGACGATACTCCTACGAGCAGTACTTC. It is translated as CASSAGRYSYEQYF. Based on the CDR3 plus reference TRBV9 and TRBJ2-7, the full variable domain is DSGVTQTPKHLITATGQRVTLRCSPRSGDLSVYWYQQSLDQGLQFLIQYYNGEERAKGNILERFSAQQFPDLHSELNLSSLELGDSALYFCASSAGRYSYEQYFGPGTRLTVT.

The gene calls are TRBV7-8 and TRBJ2-1, with 12 bases fitting TRBD1. CDR3 size: 15 residues. Losses at the gene ends were 5 bases for V and 8 bases for J; bases not matched to a gene: 7. CDR1 SGHVS and CDR2 FQNEAQ come from the germline V gene. The CDR3 protein is CASSQGQGAKDEQFF. CDR3 sequence (DNA): TGTGCCAGCAGCCAGGGACAGGGGGCTAAGGATGAGCAGTTCTTC.

In regard to this clone: Its ends do not fully match the called genes, so a read error is possible. The V call is TRBV20-1, the J call TRBJ1-4; 10 positions match TRBD1. Germline lookup yields CDR1 DFQATT and CDR2 SNEGSKA (reference sequence). The CDR3 is 11 residues long. Here the CDR3 reads CSARDIDRGPF. The CDR3 coding sequence is TGCAGTGCTAGGGACATCGACAGGGGGCCTTTT.

The V and J genes are TRBV2 and TRBJ1-2, with TRBD1 matching 9 bases. This CDR3 spans 15 amino acids. Germline V gene data show CDR1 as SNHLY and CDR2 as FYNNEI. V dropped 8 bases and J dropped 2; count of bases not matched to a gene: 9. The CDR3 nucleotides are TGTGCCAGCTCCACCGGACAGGGGTCGAACTATGGCTACACCTTC. Its protein product is CASSTGQGSNYGYTF.

V is TRBV27 and J is TRBJ2-7; no clear D gene. The CDR3 totals 13 residues. Germline V gene sequence: CDR1 MNHEY, CDR2 SMNVEV (reference sequence). V was clipped by 2 bases and J by 1 base, with 6 bases between them. The CDR3, as DNA: TGTGCCAGCAGTTTAAGTGGATCCTACGAGCAGTACTTC. It codes for CASSLSGSYEQYF.

CDR3: CASSDGGDYGYTF. CDR3 bases: TGTGCCAGCAGCGACGGGGGGGACTATGGCTACACCTTC. The V call is TRBV25-1, the J call TRBJ1-2, with D perhaps matching TRBD1 (5 bases). This CDR3 region has 13 residues. Per the germline V gene, CDR1 is MGHDK and CDR2 is SYGVNS. Trimming took 6 bases from V and 3 from J, leaving 11 bases between them.

The J gene is TRBJ2-5, the V gene TRBV15; TRBD1 aligns across 8 bases. Germline lookup yields CDR1 LNHNV and CDR2 YYDKDF (reference sequence). The V and J ends lost 3 bases and 2 bases, in that order; junction bases with no gene match: 8. CDR3 size: 16 residues. CDR3 coding DNA: TGTGCCACCAGCAGCGGGACAGGAGTAACTCAAGAGACCCAGTACTTC. Amino acid sequence: CATSSGTGVTQETQYF.

DNA of the CDR3: TGTGCCAGCAGTTACCGAAAGGGGGCAGATACGCAGTATTTT. Protein sequence: CASSYRKGADTQYF. The rearrangement joins TRBV6-5 to TRBJ2-3, with D possibly matching TRBD1 (6 bases). Germline CDR1 is MNHEY and CDR2 is SVGAGI. Deletions cut 2 bases from V and 4 bases from J, with 10 bases between. The CDR3 covers 14 residues.

J is TRBJ2-7 and V is TRBV28; D ambiguous. The CDR3 has 12 residues. Per germline, CDR1 MDHEN and CDR2 SYDVKM. Trimming pared 7 bases from V and 0 bases from J, leaving 7 bases between. CDR3 sequence (DNA): TGTGCCAGCACACAGAGCTCCTACGAGCAGTACTTC. It translates to CASTQSSYEQYF.

This clone has a single count. V and J are TRBV5-1 and TRBJ2-1; D is unclear. This CDR3 has 15 residues. The germline CDR1 and CDR2 sequences are SGHRS and YFSETQ. V gave up 0 bases and J gave up 0 bases, with 7 bases separating them. The CDR3: CASSLERSSYNEQFF. CDR3 nucleotides: TGCGCCAGCAGCTTGGAAAGGAGCTCCTACAATGAGCAGTTCTTC.

The rearrangement links TRBV30 to TRBJ1-4, with D uncertain. This CDR3 comprises 14 residues. V was shortened by 8 bases and J by 8 bases, with 21 bases between the two germline ends. Germline-derived CDR1 and CDR2 are GTSNPN and SVGIG (reference sequence). In DNA form, the CDR3 reads TGTGCCCCGGTTTGCGGGTCGTCCAACGAAAAACTGTTTTTT. Protein sequence: CAPVCGSSNEKLFF. Looking up the rest from reference TRBV30 and TRBJ1-4 gives the full variable domain: SQTIHQWPATLVQPVGSPLSLECTVEGTSNPNLYWYRQAAGRGLQLLFYSVGIGQISSEVPQNLSASRPQDRQFILSSKKLLLSDSGFYLCAPVCGSSNEKLFFGSGTQLSVL.

This clone was counted a single time. This chain connects TRBV30 to TRBJ1-2; 7 nucleotides agree with TRBD1. After removal of 2 bases from V and 0 bases from J, the junction contained 3 bases not matched to a gene. Germline V gene lookup returns CDR1 GTSNPN and CDR2 SVGIG (reference sequence). The CDR3 covers 14 residues. DNA for the CDR3: TGTGCCTGGAGTCCGGGACAGACTAACTATGGCTACACCTTC. Its translation: CAWSPGQTNYGYTF.

This chain links TRBV5-1 with TRBJ2-1, with no clear D. The CDR3 totals 11 residues. CDR1 and CDR2 (germline): SGHRS, YFSETQ. Trimming cost V 3 bases and J 11 bases, with 9 bases left between them. The CDR3, as DNA: TGCGCCAGCAGCTCCCGCGGAAAGCAGTTCTTC. Protein sequence: CASSSRGKQFF.

The J gene is TRBJ2-3, the V gene TRBV19; 9 nucleotides agree with TRBD2. This CDR3 comprises 15 residues. J lost 6 bases, V lost 4 bases, and 8 bases had no gene match. Germline CDR1 and CDR2: LNHDA and SQIVND (reference sequence). For the CDR3, the DNA is TGTGCCAGTAGTAGGAGACTAGCGGCGGGGGATACGCAGTATTTT. This encodes CASSRRLAAGDTQYF.

The chain has TRBV7-8 and TRBJ1-5; possible D gene TRBD1, 6 bases. This CDR3 spans 20 amino acids. CDR1 is SGHVS, CDR2 FQNEAQ, per germline. Trimming shortened V by 5 bases and J by 0 bases, and 26 bases separated the two germline ends. CDR3 bases: TGTGCCAGCAGCCTAGAGGGGGTTGGTACAGGGTCTTATAGCAATCAGCCCCAGCATTTT. Residues: CASSLEGVGTGSYSNQPQHF.

The DNA for the CDR3 is TGTGCCAGCAGTTACACAGGGGGCAGGAATGAGCAGTTCTTC. This sequence encodes CASSYTGGRNEQFF. This chain joins TRBV6-5 and TRBJ2-1; the match to TRBD1 covers 9 bases. The CDR3 runs 14 residues. V dropped 2 bases and J dropped 7; count of bases not matched to a gene: 3. CDR1 is MNHEY, CDR2 SVGAGI, per germline.

The chain carries TRBV18 and TRBJ2-3; D perhaps matches TRBD2 (6 bases). The CDR3 loop spans 14 amino acids. V dropped 3 bases and J dropped 3 bases, with 10 bases sitting between them. In germline, CDR1 is KGHSH, CDR2 LQKENI. CDR3 amino acids: CASSPTTRTDTQYF. As DNA, the CDR3 is TGTGCCAGCTCACCTACGACTAGAACAGATACGCAGTATTTT.

This clone is a singleton in its sample. The chain has TRBV5-3 and TRBJ2-3, with D uncertain. Being an ORF, TRBV5-3 has a function that is uncertain. V lost 2 bases, J lost 2 bases, and 3 bases lay in between. The CDR3 covers 12 residues. CDR3 nucleotide sequence: TGTGCCAGAAGCTTTTCCACAGATACGCAGTATTTT. Translated, it gives CARSFSTDTQYF.

The V and J genes are TRBV11-3 and TRBJ1-1, with TRBD1 as a possible D gene (5 bases). The V and J ends lost 7 bases and 1 base respectively, with 16 bases between them. The germline gives CDR1 SGHNT, CDR2 YENEEA. There are 15 residues in the CDR3. CDR3 nucleotide sequence: TGTGCCAGCAATTGGGCGGTGGGACGGAACACTGAAGCTTTCTTT. Protein product: CASNWAVGRNTEAFF.

This chain uses TRBV27 with TRBJ1-5, with 8 positions matching TRBD1. Germline V gene data show CDR1 as MNHEY and CDR2 as SMNVEV (reference sequence). The CDR3 has 16 residues. The V gene end was trimmed by 5 bases and the J gene end by 5 bases; junction bases not matched to a gene: 11. This chain's CDR3 is CASSLYSGGADQPQHF. In DNA, the CDR3 is TGTGCCAGCAGTCTATATTCAGGGGGCGCAGATCAGCCCCAGCATTTT.

This sequence joins TRBV7-2 and TRBJ2-1; no reliable D call. The germline CDR1 and CDR2 sequences are SGHTA and FQGNSA. The CDR3 consists of 12 residues. V lost 5 bases and J lost 7, with 9 bases in between. The CDR3 DNA is TGTGCCAGCAGCCCCCTCGGAAATGAGCAGTTCTTC. Translating gives CASSPLGNEQFF.

This chain links TRBV9 with TRBJ2-2; D not certain. CDR3 length: 15 residues. V was cut by 5 bases and J by 3 bases, with 14 bases left in between. Germline assignment: CDR1 SGDLS and CDR2 YYNGEE. CDR3 amino acids: CASRPPMVHTGELFF. CDR3 bases: TGTGCCAGCAGACCTCCCATGGTGCACACCGGGGAGCTGTTTTTT.

The J gene is TRBJ2-1, the V gene TRBV6-5; 13 bases are shared with TRBD2. The length of the CDR3 is 15 residues. Germline V gene sequence: CDR1 MNHEY, CDR2 SVGAGI. J was trimmed by 5 bases and V by 7 bases; bases with no gene match: 5. The CDR3 DNA reads as TGTGCCAGCAAGCCGGGACTAGCGGGAAACAATGAGCAGTTCTTC. Residues: CASKPGLAGNNEQFF.

The V and J genes are TRBV19 and TRBJ2-1; 16 positions agree with TRBD2. V lost 5 bases to trimming and J lost 8 bases; unmatched junction nucleotides: 6. Germline CDR1 reads LNHDA; CDR2 reads SQIVND (reference sequence). The CDR3 totals 16 residues. This chain's CDR3 is CASSSGLAGGPDEQFF. The CDR3 region has the DNA TGTGCCAGTAGTTCGGGACTAGCGGGAGGGCCCGATGAGCAGTTCTTC.

This chain connects TRBV27 to TRBJ2-7; D perhaps matches TRBD1 (6 bases). Germline V gives CDR1 MNHEY, CDR2 SMNVEV (reference sequence). The length of the CDR3 is 14 residues. V lost 6 bases and J 7 bases, leaving 19 bases between the germline ends. DNA of the CDR3: TGTGCCAGCAGGCCGTTCGGGACACCTCTAGAGCAGTACTTC. It specifies CASRPFGTPLEQYF.

This chain uses TRBV7-9 with TRBJ2-7; 8 bases match TRBD1. Trimming removed 5 bases from V and 4 bases from J; junction bases left unmatched: 19. This CDR3 spans 18 amino acids. Germline V gene data show CDR1 as SEHNR and CDR2 as FQNEAQ (reference sequence). This CDR3 reads CASSRDRGPLMVKYEQYF. The CDR3 DNA is TGTGCCAGCAGCCGTGACAGGGGCCCCCTCATGGTTAAGTACGAGCAGTACTTC. Looking up the rest from reference TRBV7-9 and TRBJ2-7 gives the full variable domain: DTGVSQNPRHKITKRGQNVTFRCDPISEHNRLYWYRQTLGQGPEFLTYFQNEAQLEKSRLLSDRFSAERPKGSFSTLEIQRTEQGDSAMYLCASSRDRGPLMVKYEQYFGPGTRLTVT.

The gene calls are TRBV29-1 and TRBJ2-7; 9 bases fit TRBD1. Germline V gives CDR1 SQVTM, CDR2 ANQGSEA. V shed 5 bases, J shed 4 bases, and the junction held 3 bases outside the gene matches. CDR3 length: 12 residues. The DNA of the CDR3 is TGCAGCGTTTGGGACAGGGCATACGAGCAGTACTTC. Translation gives CSVWDRAYEQYF.

This rearrangement joins TRBV6-6 to TRBJ2-1; tentative D call: TRBD1 (6 bases). Deletions cut 7 bases from V and 5 bases from J, with 15 bases between. The CDR3 runs 14 residues. Germline-derived CDR1 and CDR2 are MNHNY and SVGAGI (reference sequence). CDR3: CASTQTGQNNEQFF. CDR3 bases: TGTGCCAGCACTCAGACAGGACAAAACAATGAGCAGTTCTTC.

The chain carries TRBV25-1 and TRBJ2-7; TRBD2 agrees at 10 bases. CDR1 and CDR2 (germline): MGHDK, SYGVNS. J was trimmed by 5 bases and V by 7 bases; bases with no gene match: 8. The CDR3 covers 14 residues. The CDR3 DNA follows: TGTGCCAGCACCAACCTAGCGGGAGAACACGAGCAGTACTTC. It encodes CASTNLAGEHEQYF.

This clone was recorded only once. The chain couples TRBV7-3 to TRBJ2-6; TRBD1 aligns across 10 bases. V shed 3 bases and J 1 base; nucleotides not matched to a gene: 6. The CDR3 is 18 residues long. Per germline, CDR1 SGHTA and CDR2 FQGTGA. The CDR3 bases are TGTGCCAGCAGCTTCCTCCGGGACAGGGGATCTGGGGCCAACGTCCTGACTTTC. Translation gives CASSFLRDRGSGANVLTF.

This chain links TRBV11-2 with TRBJ1-4; no clear D gene. The V gene lost 5 bases and the J gene lost 8 bases, with 9 bases spanning the gap. Germline CDR1 SGHAT, CDR2 FQNNGV. The CDR3 totals 12 residues. Here the CDR3 reads CASSPYGEKLFF. CDR3 in DNA: TGTGCCAGCAGCCCCTACGGAGAAAAACTGTTTTTT.